The clone carrying this T cell receptor (beta chain) occurred many times. The data stem from a study of human T cells and chemical hapten exposure. This sample's time point: patch test 2, 6 weeks after DPC sensitization. The treatment denotes: therapeutic diphenylcyclopropenone sensitization with weekly scalp DPC. TCRdb fed the RACE reads into MiXCR, producing one record per CDR3 protein. The profile shows approximately 110,000 distinct CDR3 sequences, roughly 9% of them singletons. J gave up 2 bases and V 4 bases, and 8 bases lay outside the gene matches. CDR3 length: 16 amino acids. Germline CDR1 reads SGHRS; CDR2 reads YFSETQ.

Sequencing was performed on whole blood, taken in connection with sensitization to the hapten diphenylcyclopropenone (DPC). The chain uses TRBV5-1 and TRBJ1-4; 7 bases agree with TRBD1. This TCR derives from a woman aged 40 to 50 with alopecia areata. Some clones in this sample may be carry-over from other donors' samples. The CDR3 reads CASSGQGVTTNEKLFF. CDR3 DNA: TGCGCCAGCAGCGGGCAGGGGGTAACCACTAATGAAAAACTGTTTTTT.